This TCR beta chain was recorded in a study of control samples from healthy donors and cancer patients. Clones were sequenced by immunoSEQ multiplex PCR, and TCRdb holds only the in-frame ones, with some missing. The table has over 50,000 clones, about four fifths seen once. Per the germline V gene, CDR1 is MNHEY and CDR2 is SVGAGI. The V gene end was trimmed by 5 bases and the J gene end by 3 bases; junction bases not matched to a gene: 2. The CDR3 loop spans 13 amino acids. The origin of this receptor is a man aged 70-80 years in good health. The sequenced material came from blood. The chain employs TRBV6-5 and TRBJ1-2, with TRBD1 identical over 8 bases. The CDR3 region has the DNA TGTGCCAGCAGTACAGGGGGTTACTATGGCTACACCTTC. This sequence encodes CASSTGGYYGYTF.